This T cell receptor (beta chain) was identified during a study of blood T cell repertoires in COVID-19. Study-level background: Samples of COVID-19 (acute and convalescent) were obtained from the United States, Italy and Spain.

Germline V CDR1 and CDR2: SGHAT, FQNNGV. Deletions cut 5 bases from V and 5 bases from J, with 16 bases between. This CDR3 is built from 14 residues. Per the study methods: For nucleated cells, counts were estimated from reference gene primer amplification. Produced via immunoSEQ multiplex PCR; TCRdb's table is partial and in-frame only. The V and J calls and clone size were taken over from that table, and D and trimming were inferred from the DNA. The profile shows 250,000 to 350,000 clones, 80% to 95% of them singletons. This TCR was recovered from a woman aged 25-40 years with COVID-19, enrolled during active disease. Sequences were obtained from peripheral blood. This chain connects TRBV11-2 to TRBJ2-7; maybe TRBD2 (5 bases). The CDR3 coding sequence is TGTGCCAGCAGCCGGGAACGGCTAGCTCACGAGCAGTACTTC. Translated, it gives CASSRERLAHEQYF.